This section outlines one TCR beta chain sequence together with its context. Repertoires were generated with immunoSEQ multiplex PCR, while TCRdb's copy carries only in-frame clones and drops some. The data show 100,000 to 150,000 clones, 92% seen once. These data are taken from a study of control samples from healthy donors and cancer patients. CDR3 length equals 14 residues. The germline V gene encodes CDR1 SGDLS and CDR2 YYNGEE. V was pared by 0 bases and J by 7 bases, with 8 bases between. V usage is TRBV9 and J usage is TRBJ1-6, with D unresolved. This sequence was found in a woman in her forties or fifties in good health. The sample comprised blood. CDR3 sequence: CASSVARGNSPLHF. The CDR3 DNA reads as TGTGCCAGCAGCGTAGCCCGAGGGAATTCACCCCTCCACTTT.